Given below is one T cell receptor beta chain in context. The CDR3 contains 13 residues. Trimming shortened V by 2 bases and J by 6 bases, and 11 bases separated the two germline ends. Germline V CDR1 and CDR2: MNHEY, SMNVEV (reference sequence). The data were obtained in a study of response to subunit inactivated influenza vaccine. TCRdb analysed the RT-PCR reads with MiXCR anew, one entry per CDR3 protein. This table holds 800,000 to 1,000,000 distinct CDR3 sequences, about 20% found once. The V and J genes are TRBV27 and TRBJ2-7, with D uncertain. The specimen comprised PBMCs from blood, sampled 4 to 6 days after vaccination. The sequence came from a middle-aged man who received an inactivated influenza vaccine. The DNA for the CDR3 is TGTGCCAGCAGTTTACTAAGGACGAGCGAGCAGTACTTC. The encoded protein is CASSLLRTSEQYF.